This T cell receptor beta chain was obtained from a study of T cells in Graves' hyperthyroidism and ophthalmopathy. About the study: The blood sample was taken at first diagnosis, before treatment began.

The source material, RNA transcripts, was used to amplify TCR beta CDR3 regions. HTBI primers drove first-round RT-PCR of the TCR CDR3. TCRdb passed the multiplex PCR reads through MiXCR, listing each CDR3 protein once. The table records 92,000 or so distinct CDR3 sequences, approximately 56% of them present only once. For Graves' hyperthyroidism to be stable, ophthalmopathy could not progress within 18 months. This TCR derives from a woman between 40 and 55 years old with Graves' hyperthyroidism. The specimen sequenced was blood.

The CDR3 is CASSYGGRGTGELFF. CDR3 DNA: TGTGCCAGCAGTTACGGGGGGAGGGGCACCGGGGAGCTGTTTTTT. J is TRBJ2-2 and V is TRBV6-5; 7 nucleotides match TRBD2. Germline V gives CDR1 MNHEY, CDR2 SVGAGI. The CDR3 contains 15 residues. V shed 2 bases and J 4 bases; nucleotides not matched to a gene: 4.